This paragraph covers one T cell receptor (beta chain) sequence. The data derive from a study of control samples from healthy donors and cancer patients. Sequenced by immunoSEQ multiplex PCR; TCRdb stores in-frame clones only, minus some. Among approximately 49,000 clones listed, roughly nine tenths were seen once. The CDR3 is 15 amino acids. The germline CDR1 and CDR2 sequences are LNHDA and SQIVND (reference sequence). Losses at the gene ends were 5 bases for V and 8 bases for J; bases not matched to a gene: 7. The sequencing input was PBMCs. The gene calls are TRBV19 and TRBJ1-6; 9 nucleotides agree with TRBD1. This sequence originates from a man aged 40-49 years with colorectal cancer. This chain's CDR3 is CASSPSGQGYSPLHF. The CDR3 nucleotides read TGTGCCAGTAGTCCTTCGGGACAGGGCTATTCACCCCTCCACTTT.